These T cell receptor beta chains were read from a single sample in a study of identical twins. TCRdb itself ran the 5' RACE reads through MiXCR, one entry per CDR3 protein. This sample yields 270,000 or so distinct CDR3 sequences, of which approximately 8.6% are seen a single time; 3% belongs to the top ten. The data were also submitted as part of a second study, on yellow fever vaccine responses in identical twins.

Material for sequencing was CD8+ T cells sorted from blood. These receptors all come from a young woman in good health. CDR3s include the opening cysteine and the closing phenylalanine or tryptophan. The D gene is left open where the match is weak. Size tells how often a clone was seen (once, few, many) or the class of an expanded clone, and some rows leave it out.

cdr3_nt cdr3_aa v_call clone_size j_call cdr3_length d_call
TGCAGTGCTAGAGATCCGCCCGGGACAGGTTTTATGGAGACCCAGTACTTC CSARDPPGTGFMETQYF TRBV20-1 NA TRBJ2-5 17 TRBD1
TGTGCCAGCAGCGACGTGCCTGAAGCTTTCTTT CASSDVPEAFF TRBV12-3/TRBV12-4 NA TRBJ1-1 11 NA
TGTGCCACCAGTAAATCTCTGCCTGAAGCTTTCTTT CATSKSLPEAFF TRBV15 few TRBJ1-1 12 NA
TGTGCCAGCAGCTTACCCGAGGGGGCCGAGCAGTTCTTC CASSLPEGAEQFF TRBV11-2 NA TRBJ2-1 13 TRBD1
TGTGCCAGCACTTCGGACAGAGCTAACACCGGGGAGCTGTTTTTT CASTSDRANTGELFF TRBV6-5 many TRBJ2-2 15 NA
TGTGCCAGCAGCCAAGATGGGGGGACTAACACCGGGGAGCTGTTTTTT CASSQDGGTNTGELFF TRBV3-1 many TRBJ2-2 16 NA
TGTGCCAGCAGCTTAGCGCAACTTAGCACAGATACGCAGTATTTT CASSLAQLSTDTQYF TRBV7-2 NA TRBJ2-3 15 NA
TGTGCCAGCAGTTCCCTTATGAGTGGTGGCAACACCGGGGAGCTGTTTTTT CASSSLMSGGNTGELFF TRBV27 NA TRBJ2-2 17 NA
TGCGCCAGCAGCCAAGATCCGGGCGGGGGGGGTATGGGTACGCAGTATTTT CASSQDPGGGGMGTQYF TRBV4-1 NA TRBJ2-3 17 TRBD2
TGTGCCAGCAGGTTCCGAGAAAAACTGTTTTTT CASRFREKLFF TRBV3-1 few TRBJ1-4 11 NA
TGTGCCAGCAGCTTGCCTAGCGGGGTTGACAATGAGCAGTTCTTC CASSLPSGVDNEQFF TRBV5-5 NA TRBJ2-1 15 TRBD2
TGTGCCACCATAACTTCCACTGAAGCTTTCTTT CATITSTEAFF TRBV27 NA TRBJ1-1 11 NA
TGTGCCAGCAGGGAACCAGCCAAGCGGGGGGGCCTCGAGACCCAGTACTTC CASREPAKRGGLETQYF TRBV11-2 few TRBJ2-5 17 TRBD2
TGCAGCGTTAGGGACAGGGTTGGAGTAGCTTTCTTT CSVRDRVGVAFF TRBV29-1 NA TRBJ1-1 12 TRBD1
TGTGCCAGCAGTGAAGTTGGGGGGGCGGGGGTTACCCAGTACTTC CASSEVGGAGVTQYF TRBV6-1 NA TRBJ2-5 15 NA
TGCGCCAGCAGCCAACCCGGACTAGCGGGAGGGCCCGACAATGAGCAGTTCTTC CASSQPGLAGGPDNEQFF TRBV4-3 NA TRBJ2-1 18 TRBD2
TGTGCCAGCTCGGCGGGGGGTTCCAGCTCTGGGGCCAACGTCCTGACTTTC CASSAGGSSSGANVLTF TRBV28 many TRBJ2-6 17 TRBD2
TGTGCCAGCAGTGTCGGGACTAGCGGGATACATGAGCAGTTCTTC CASSVGTSGIHEQFF TRBV6-4 few TRBJ2-1 15 TRBD2
TGCAGCGTTGAGGGGGGGGAGACGAACACCGGGGAGCTGTTTTTT CSVEGGETNTGELFF TRBV29-1 many TRBJ2-2 15 TRBD2
TGTGCCAGCAGCTTAGGCTCGAGCGGCCAGCGCTACGAGCAGTACTTC CASSLGSSGQRYEQYF TRBV13 NA TRBJ2-7 16 NA
TGTGCCAGCAGCTTTGGTAAAGGGAATCAGCCCCAGCATTTT CASSFGKGNQPQHF TRBV5-5 NA TRBJ1-5 14 NA
TGTGCCAGCAGCTTCGGGACAGGACCCTCCTACGAGCAGTACTTC CASSFGTGPSYEQYF TRBV7-8 few TRBJ2-7 15 TRBD1
TGTGCCATCAGTAGAGGACAGGTGGGCACTGAAGCTTTCTTT CAISRGQVGTEAFF TRBV10-3 few TRBJ1-1 14 TRBD1
TGTGCCATCAGTGAGTCTCTTGGCAGAAACTACGAGCAGTACTTC CAISESLGRNYEQYF TRBV10-3 few TRBJ2-7 15 NA
TGTGCCAGTAGTATAGGGGTAGCGGGGGGGCATGAAGATACGCAGTATTTT CASSIGVAGGHEDTQYF TRBV19 once TRBJ2-3 17 TRBD2
TGCAGCGGCGCCGGGTCCTCACGCACAGATACGCAGTATTTT CSGAGSSRTDTQYF TRBV29-1 many TRBJ2-3 14 NA
TGTGCCAGCAGTGAATGGGGACTAGCGGTGCCGGTTGAGCAGTTCTTC CASSEWGLAVPVEQFF TRBV6-1 NA TRBJ2-1 16 TRBD2
TGTGCCAGCAGCTTGTTCTCCAGACAAGAGACCCAGTACTTC CASSLFSRQETQYF TRBV5-5 few TRBJ2-5 14 NA
TGTGCCAGCAGTCGCATGGGGAGGGTCGGCGAGCAGTACTTC CASSRMGRVGEQYF TRBV12-3/TRBV12-4 few TRBJ2-7 14 TRBD2
TGTGCCAGCAGCTTGGAGGCATCTAATGAAAAACTGTTTTTT CASSLEASNEKLFF TRBV7-9 NA TRBJ1-4 14 NA
TGTGCCAGCAGTTCCCCTTGGAAAGCGGGAGTTTTCGATGAGCAGTTCTTC CASSSPWKAGVFDEQFF TRBV27 NA TRBJ2-1 17 TRBD2
TGTGCCAGCAGCTCTGGGCAGTTACCTCAAGAGACCCAGTACTTC CASSSGQLPQETQYF TRBV11-2 NA TRBJ2-5 15 NA
TGCAGTGCTAGCGGGCTTAACACCGGGGAGCTGTTTTTT CSASGLNTGELFF TRBV20-1 few TRBJ2-2 13 NA
TGCGCCAGCAGCCAAGATCGGGGGGCAGAACCCCAAGAGACCCAGTACTTC CASSQDRGAEPQETQYF TRBV4-1 NA TRBJ2-5 17 NA
TGTGCCAGCAGCTCCAAGACAGGGTACGAGCAGTACTTC CASSSKTGYEQYF TRBV9 few TRBJ2-7 13 TRBD1
TGTGCCAGCAGCCAAAGGGGACAGGGCAGAACAGATACGCAGTATTTT CASSQRGQGRTDTQYF TRBV4-2 NA TRBJ2-3 16 TRBD1